This note documents a single T cell receptor beta chain sequence. Participants were placed into cohorts based on the clinical history they reported. Clones were sequenced by immunoSEQ multiplex PCR, and TCRdb holds only the in-frame ones, with some missing. The sample lists roughly 290,000 clones, almost 90% occurring once. This record comes from a study of blood T cell repertoires in COVID-19. The length of the CDR3 is 14 residues. The V end lost 3 bases, the J end lost 5 bases, and 14 bases lay between the germline ends. Germline loops: CDR1 LNHDA, CDR2 SQIVND (reference sequence). This sequence joins TRBV19 and TRBJ2-7; D possibly corresponds to TRBD1 (6 bases). The sequence was collected from a woman under 30 with acute COVID-19. Sequencing was carried out using PBMCs or T cells enriched from blood (not recorded which). CDR3 DNA sequence: TGTGCCAGTAGTATTGCGGCAGGGGTGGACGAGCAGTACTTC. It is translated as CASSIAAGVDEQYF.